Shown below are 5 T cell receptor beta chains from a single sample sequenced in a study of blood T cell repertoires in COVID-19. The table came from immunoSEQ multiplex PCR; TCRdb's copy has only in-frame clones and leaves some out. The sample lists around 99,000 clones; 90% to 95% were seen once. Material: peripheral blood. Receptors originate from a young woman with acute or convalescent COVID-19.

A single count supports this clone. Here the CDR3 DNA reads TGTGCCAGCAGCTCCCTATCCTGGTTCGAGACCCAGTACTTC. This codes for CASSSLSWFETQYF. The rearrangement links TRBV7-9 to TRBJ2-5; D call uncertain. Looked up from germline, CDR1 is SEHNR and CDR2 is FQNEAQ (reference sequence). V lost 4 bases and J 5 bases, leaving 14 bases between the germline ends. This CDR3 region has 14 residues. The variable domain in full, with the rest retrieved from reference TRBV7-9 and TRBJ2-5, is DTGVSQNPRHKITKRGQNVTFRCDPISEHNRLYWYRQTLGQGPEFLTYFQNEAQLEKSRLLSDRFSAERPKGSFSTLEIQRTEQGDSAMYLCASSSLSWFETQYFGPGTRLLVL.

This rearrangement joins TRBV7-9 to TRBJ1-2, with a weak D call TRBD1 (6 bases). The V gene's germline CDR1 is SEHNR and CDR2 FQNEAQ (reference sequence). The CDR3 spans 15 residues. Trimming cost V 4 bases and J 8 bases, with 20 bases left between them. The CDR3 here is CASSSSDRYHGGYTF. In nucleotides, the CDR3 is TGTGCCAGCAGCTCCAGCGACAGGTATCACGGCGGCTACACCTTC.

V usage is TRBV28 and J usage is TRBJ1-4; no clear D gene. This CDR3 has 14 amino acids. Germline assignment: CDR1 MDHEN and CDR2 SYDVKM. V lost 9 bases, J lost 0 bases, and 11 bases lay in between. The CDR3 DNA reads TGTGCCAGTGGGGAGGTAACAACTAATGAAAAACTGTTTTTT. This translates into CASGEVTTNEKLFF.

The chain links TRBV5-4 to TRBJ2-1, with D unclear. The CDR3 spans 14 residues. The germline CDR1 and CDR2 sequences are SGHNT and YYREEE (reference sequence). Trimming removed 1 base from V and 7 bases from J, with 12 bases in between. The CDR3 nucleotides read TGTGCCAGCAGCTTGATAGCACCCGTGAATGAGCAGTTCTTC. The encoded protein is CASSLIAPVNEQFF.

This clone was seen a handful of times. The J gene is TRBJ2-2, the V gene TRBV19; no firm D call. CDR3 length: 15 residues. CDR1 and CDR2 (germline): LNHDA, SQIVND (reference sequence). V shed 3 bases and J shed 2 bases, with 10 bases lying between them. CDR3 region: CASSISRFNTGELFF. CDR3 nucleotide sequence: TGTGCCAGTAGTATTAGCAGATTTAACACCGGGGAGCTGTTTTTT. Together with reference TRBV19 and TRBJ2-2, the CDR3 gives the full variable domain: DGGITQSPKYLFRKEGQNVTLSCEQNLNHDAMYWYRQDPGQGLRLIYYSQIVNDFQKGDIAEGYSVSREKKESFPLTVTSAQKNPTAFYLCASSISRFNTGELFFGEGSRLTVL.